This TCR beta chain was found in a study of beta chain features in type 1 diabetes (dated by TCRdb to the late 2010s). Broadly, across the study: No differences in mean age, gender distribution, total cell number or subset yield were found between patients and healthy donors. A total of some 100,000,000 sorted cells were examined across all samples, and a strong correlation was observed between cell number per subset and RNA yield. In the study, recently diagnosed type 1 diabetes patients and matched healthy donors were compared on the TCRB repertoires of their sorted circulating CD4+ T cell subsets. Naive and central memory subsets were obtained from all 30 or so donors, but regulatory and stem cell-like memory subsets were isolated from only 8 patients and about eight healthy donors. Results the study describes overall, beyond this receptor: PCR may preferentially amplify shorter templates, but because patient and control samples were amplified and corrected together, any resulting skew would affect both groups equally. Because the HLA sub-analyses included only small numbers of individuals, any influence of HLA type on TCRB rearrangement was left unresolved. At VDJ recombination sites, patients with type 1 diabetes made fewer insertions and deleted more nucleotides, a pattern implying thymic rearrangement abnormalities. Type 1 diabetes patients showed a moderate but significant shortening of TCRB CDR3 length in all four CD4+ subsets. Naive, central memory and regulatory TCRB repertoires appeared to be more alike among patients than among healthy donors. Because cDNA rather than genomic DNA was sequenced, highly expressing activated cells could have been over-represented, although no difference in activation and CD3 levels was found between groups.

The High Capacity cDNA Reverse Transcription Kit was used to reverse transcribe all of the isolated RNA, meaning that expressed TCRB transcripts were what got sequenced. Deep immunoSEQ sequencing was performed on naive, central memory and regulatory T cell samples, with an average of about 4 million total reads per sample. After sorted cells were lysed in RLT buffer, RNA was extracted with DNase-treated RNeasy Micro or Mini kits, with the choice depending on cell number. Each cell subset was processed on its own to prevent cross-contamination, while patient and healthy donor samples were processed together. The immunoSEQ multiplex PCR was used to amplify TCRB sequences from cDNA, yielding 87-bp fragments that span the CDR3 region. The amplicons were sequenced using the Illumina HiSeq platform. Per the original workflow: PCR bias was corrected computationally using synthetic template baselines, and reads within Hamming distance 2 were collapsed, with unmergeable singletons discarded. Reads were aligned to IMGT to assign V, D and J genes, CDR3 length, and insertions or deletions at six rearrangement sites. Within each subset, clonotype counts were normalized to the number of sorted cells before true diversity and Gini coefficients were calculated with the tcR R package. The overlap coefficient, calculated on TCRB nucleotide sequences, was used to quantify repertoire sharing. Out-of-frame TCRB sequences from naive cells were analyzed as a proxy for the pre-selection repertoire. What TCRdb holds here is the immuneACCESS table cut down to in-frame rearrangements. Part of the clones is not present; checked against another copy, under half of the missing clones reflect an unresolved V gene, and the others are unexplained. V and J calls and clone size are copied from that table; D and trimming were computed from the DNA. The table for this sample lists over 500,000 clones; around a sixth of them were counted only once. The ten largest clones capture under 0.095% of the sample.

Each donor gave one peripheral blood draw, roughly 0.12 L on average, collected into heparinised tubes. A BD FACSAria II and a panel including CD45RO, CCR7, CD25, CD127, CD95 and CD27 were used to sort naive, central memory, regulatory and stem cell-like memory CD4+ T cells. Every sorted population had a purity above 95%. PBMCs were isolated right away by Lymphoprep density gradient centrifugation and were stained directly, without culture. Samples were stained and sorted in pairs, with one healthy donor and one patient per experiment, so that batch effects were minimized. This clone has only a few counts. The antigen it recognizes is unknown. No much larger clonotype is one base removed from it; base qualities were not supplied. The sample taken for sequencing was naive CD4+ T cells from blood. Reading the label with the study, this specimen's cell subset or site is: true naive CD4+ T cells. This TCR derives from a man younger than 35 in good health.

The CDR3 here reads CASSRGPSTDTQYF. The sequence in DNA is TGTGCCAGCAGTAGGGGGCCTAGCACAGATACGCAGTATTTT. The rearranged chain carries TRBV6-5 and TRBJ2-3, and 7 junction bases match TRBD1. In the germline V gene, CDR1 corresponds to MNHEY and CDR2 to SVGAGI. Inclusive of the bounding cysteine and phenylalanine, the CDR3 is 14 residues long. The only DNA kept is the CDR3, 42 bases in frame from the first base. After removal of 5 bases from V and 0 bases from J, the junction retains 2 bases not matched to a gene.